These 3 T cell receptor beta chains share one sample of origin, sequenced in a study of cytomegalovirus exposure and HLA in healthy donors (TCRdb year 2017). The library was obtained by the immunoSEQ multiplex PCR assay. For the multiplex PCR, a mixture combining 60 forward primers for TCR Vbeta segments and 13 reverse primers for TCR Jbeta segments was used. In TCRdb, the immuneACCESS table is reduced to in-frame sequences with V and J assigned. These tables do not hold every clone; where another copy was compared, an unresolved V gene accounts for under half, and the others remain unexplained. Within this sample are roughly 120,000 clones, with around 78% of them counted one time only. The top ten constitute 1.9% of the sample. Sequencing was done on a sample of PBMCs. Receptor source: a man aged 45-65 years in good health and CMV-seronegative.

V gene TRBV9 combines with J gene TRBJ2-5, with TRBD1 matching 8 bases. Germline assignment: CDR1 SGDLS and CDR2 YYNGEE. This CDR3 is 13 amino acids long. The trim removed 4 bases at V and 4 bases at J, leaving 3 bases unmatched. CDR3 coding DNA: TGTGCCAGCAGCCTGGACAGGGCAGAGACCCAGTACTTC. Protein sequence: CASSLDRAETQYF.

The rearrangement joins TRBV25-1 to TRBJ2-1, with 10 bases that match TRBD1. The CDR3 totals 16 residues. Germline V gives CDR1 MGHDK, CDR2 SYGVNS. Trimming removed 5 bases from V and 2 bases from J; junction bases left unmatched: 6. The CDR3 sequence is CASSIAGTGAYNEQFF. The CDR3 DNA reads as TGTGCCAGCAGTATCGCGGGGACAGGGGCCTACAATGAGCAGTTCTTC.

The J gene is TRBJ2-2, the V gene TRBV19, with D perhaps TRBD1 (6 bases). CDR1 is LNHDA, CDR2 SQIVND, per germline (reference sequence). With 5 bases removed from V and 3 bases from J, the gap between germline ends came to 10 bases. The CDR3 spans 14 residues. The DNA of the CDR3 is TGTGCCAGTAGTGCCGGACAGTACACCGGGGAGCTGTTTTTT. Its protein is CASSAGQYTGELFF.